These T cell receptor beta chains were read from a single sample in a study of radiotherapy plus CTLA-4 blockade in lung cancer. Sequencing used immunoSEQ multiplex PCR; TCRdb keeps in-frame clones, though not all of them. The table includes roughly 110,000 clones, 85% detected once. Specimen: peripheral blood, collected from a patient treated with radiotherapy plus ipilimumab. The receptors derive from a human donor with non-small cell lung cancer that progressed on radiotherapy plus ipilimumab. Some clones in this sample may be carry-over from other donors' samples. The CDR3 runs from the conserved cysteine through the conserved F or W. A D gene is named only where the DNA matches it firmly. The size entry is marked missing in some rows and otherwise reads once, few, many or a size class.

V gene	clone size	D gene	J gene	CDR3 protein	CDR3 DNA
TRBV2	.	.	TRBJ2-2	CASSEAGRTGELFF	TGTGCCAGCAGTGAAGCGGGGAGAACCGGGGAGCTGTTTTTT
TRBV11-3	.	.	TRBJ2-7	CASSFRKAGSYEQYF	TGTGCCAGCAGCTTCCGGAAGGCGGGTTCCTACGAGCAGTACTTC
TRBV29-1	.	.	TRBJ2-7	CSVEGLSYEQYF	TGCAGCGTTGAGGGGCTCTCCTACGAGCAGTACTTC
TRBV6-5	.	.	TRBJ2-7	CASSYNRDYEQYF	TGTGCCAGCAGTTATAACAGGGACTACGAGCAGTACTTC
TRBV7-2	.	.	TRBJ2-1	CASSLDFAVNEQFF	TGTGCCAGCAGCTTAGACTTCGCGGTCAATGAGCAGTTCTTC
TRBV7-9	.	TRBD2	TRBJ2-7	CASSLPTSGVYEQYF	TGTGCCAGCAGCTTACCCACTAGCGGGGTATACGAGCAGTACTTC
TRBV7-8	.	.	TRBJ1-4	CASNTRGGNEKLFF	TGTGCCAGCAATACCAGGGGAGGAAATGAAAAACTGTTTTTT
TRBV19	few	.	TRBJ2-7	CASSIRTAYEQYF	TGTGCCAGTAGTATTAGGACGGCCTACGAGCAGTACTTC
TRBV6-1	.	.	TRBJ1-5	CASSERGDEDQPQHF	TGTGCCAGCAGTGAACGAGGGGATGAGGATCAGCCCCAGCATTTT
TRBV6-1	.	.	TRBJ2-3	CASSGKETSTDTQYF	TGTGCCAGCAGTGGAAAGGAGACTAGCACAGATACGCAGTATTTT